This T cell receptor (beta chain) is from a study of human T cells and chemical hapten exposure. Whole-study findings and limits: Significantly greater numbers of large CDR3 similarity clusters came from expanded TCRs than from controls.

This clonotype has a handful of counts. Its cognate antigen is unknown. Documented time point: patch test 3, about 24 weeks after DPC sensitization. Noted treatment: therapeutic diphenylcyclopropenone sensitization with weekly scalp DPC. Alopecia patients deemed DPC-suitable, aged 18 to 70, excluding pregnancy. The V gene's germline CDR1 is LGHDT and CDR2 YNNKEL (reference sequence). V lost 3 bases to trimming and J lost 0 bases, with 15 bases between them. This CDR3 is built from 17 residues. TCRdb recomputed calls from the RACE reads with MiXCR, one row per CDR3 protein. Altogether 50,000 to 75,000 distinct CDR3 sequences are present, approximately 10% being singletons, with the ten largest covering approximately 2%.

V usage is TRBV3-1 and J usage is TRBJ1-3, with D unresolved. The TCR sequence derives from a woman between 25 and 40 years old with alopecia areata. Some clones in this sample may be carry-over from other donors' samples. The starting material was whole blood, obtained in connection with sensitization to the hapten diphenylcyclopropenone (DPC). DNA for the CDR3: TGTGCCAGCAGCCAGACTTGGCACGGCAGCTCTGGAAACACCATATATTTT. This sequence encodes CASSQTWHGSSGNTIYF.